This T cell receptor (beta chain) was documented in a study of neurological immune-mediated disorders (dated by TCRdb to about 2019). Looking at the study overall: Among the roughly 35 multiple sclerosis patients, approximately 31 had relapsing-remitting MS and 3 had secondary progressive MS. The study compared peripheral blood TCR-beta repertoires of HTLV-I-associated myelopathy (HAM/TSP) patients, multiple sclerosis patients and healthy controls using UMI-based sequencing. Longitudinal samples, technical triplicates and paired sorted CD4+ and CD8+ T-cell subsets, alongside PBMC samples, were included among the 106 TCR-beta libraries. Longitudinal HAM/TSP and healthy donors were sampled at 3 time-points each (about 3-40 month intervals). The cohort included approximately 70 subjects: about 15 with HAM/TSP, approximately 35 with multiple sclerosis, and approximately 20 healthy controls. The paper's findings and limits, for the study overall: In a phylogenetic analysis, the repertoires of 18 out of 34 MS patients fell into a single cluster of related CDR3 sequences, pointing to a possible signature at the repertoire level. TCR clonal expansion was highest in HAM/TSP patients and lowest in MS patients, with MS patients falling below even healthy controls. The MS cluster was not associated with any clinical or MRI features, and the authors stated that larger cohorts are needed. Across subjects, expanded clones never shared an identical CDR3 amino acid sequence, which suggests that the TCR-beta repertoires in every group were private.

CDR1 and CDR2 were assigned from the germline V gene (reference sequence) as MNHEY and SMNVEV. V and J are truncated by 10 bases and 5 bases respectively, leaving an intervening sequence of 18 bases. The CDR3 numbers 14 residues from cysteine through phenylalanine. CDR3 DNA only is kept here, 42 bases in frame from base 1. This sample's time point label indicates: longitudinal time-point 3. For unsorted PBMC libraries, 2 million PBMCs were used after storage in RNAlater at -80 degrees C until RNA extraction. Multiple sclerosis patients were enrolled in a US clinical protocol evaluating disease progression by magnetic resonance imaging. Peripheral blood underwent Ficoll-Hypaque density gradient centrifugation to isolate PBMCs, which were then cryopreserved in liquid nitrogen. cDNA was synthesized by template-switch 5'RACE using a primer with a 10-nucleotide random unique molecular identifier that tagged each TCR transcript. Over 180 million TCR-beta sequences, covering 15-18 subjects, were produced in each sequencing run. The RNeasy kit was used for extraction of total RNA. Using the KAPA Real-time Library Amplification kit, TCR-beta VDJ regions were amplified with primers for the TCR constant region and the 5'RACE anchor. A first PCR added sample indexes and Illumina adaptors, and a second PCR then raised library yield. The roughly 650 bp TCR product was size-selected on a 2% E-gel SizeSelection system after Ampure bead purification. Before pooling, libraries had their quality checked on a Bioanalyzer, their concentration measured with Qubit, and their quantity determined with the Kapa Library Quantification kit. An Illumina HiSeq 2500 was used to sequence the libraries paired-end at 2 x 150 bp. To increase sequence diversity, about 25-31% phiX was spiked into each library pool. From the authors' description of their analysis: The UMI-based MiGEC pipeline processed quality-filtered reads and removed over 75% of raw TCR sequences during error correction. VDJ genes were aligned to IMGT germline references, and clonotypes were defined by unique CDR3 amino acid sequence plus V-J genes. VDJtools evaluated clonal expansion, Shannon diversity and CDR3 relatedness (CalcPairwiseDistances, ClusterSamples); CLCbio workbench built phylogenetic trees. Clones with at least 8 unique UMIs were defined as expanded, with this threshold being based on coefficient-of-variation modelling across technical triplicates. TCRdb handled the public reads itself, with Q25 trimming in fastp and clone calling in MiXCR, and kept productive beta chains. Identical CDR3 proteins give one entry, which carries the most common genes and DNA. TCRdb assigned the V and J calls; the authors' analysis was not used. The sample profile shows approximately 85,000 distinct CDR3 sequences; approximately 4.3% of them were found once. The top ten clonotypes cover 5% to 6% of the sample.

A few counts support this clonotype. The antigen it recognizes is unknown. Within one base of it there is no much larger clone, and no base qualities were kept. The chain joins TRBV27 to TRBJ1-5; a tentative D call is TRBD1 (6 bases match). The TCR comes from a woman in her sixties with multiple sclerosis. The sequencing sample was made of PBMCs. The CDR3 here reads CATARTAVYQPQHF. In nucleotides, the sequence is TGTGCCACCGCCCGGACAGCCGTTTATCAGCCCCAGCATTTT.